This TCR beta chain was sequenced during a study of T-cell reconstitution after alpha-beta-depleted transplantation in children. Study-level points and caveats: Surviving thymic progenitors and recipient T cells were the source of high TCRbeta diversity at day 60 in some patients.

This clonotype was counted many times. The antigen is undetermined. As it was prepared, the TCRbeta library received unique molecular identifiers. TCRdb analysed the PCR reads with MiXCR anew, one entry per CDR3 protein. The sample carries approximately 230,000 distinct CDR3 sequences, about a quarter recorded once. This specimen was PBMCs, taken before TCRalphabeta/CD19-depleted stem cell transplant. This receptor was identified in a girl aged 2-10 years with Fanconi anemia, due to receive a stem cell transplant.

The CDR3 loop reads CAISTTGGLMNTEAFF. The CDR3 region has the DNA TGTGCCATCAGTACAACAGGGGGCCTTATGAACACTGAAGCTTTCTTT. The chain is built from TRBV10-3 and TRBJ1-1, with 9 bases fitting TRBD1. Germline assignment: CDR1 ENHRY and CDR2 SYGVKD. With V trimmed by 5 bases and J by 0 bases, 7 bases remained unmatched. This CDR3 has 16 amino acids.